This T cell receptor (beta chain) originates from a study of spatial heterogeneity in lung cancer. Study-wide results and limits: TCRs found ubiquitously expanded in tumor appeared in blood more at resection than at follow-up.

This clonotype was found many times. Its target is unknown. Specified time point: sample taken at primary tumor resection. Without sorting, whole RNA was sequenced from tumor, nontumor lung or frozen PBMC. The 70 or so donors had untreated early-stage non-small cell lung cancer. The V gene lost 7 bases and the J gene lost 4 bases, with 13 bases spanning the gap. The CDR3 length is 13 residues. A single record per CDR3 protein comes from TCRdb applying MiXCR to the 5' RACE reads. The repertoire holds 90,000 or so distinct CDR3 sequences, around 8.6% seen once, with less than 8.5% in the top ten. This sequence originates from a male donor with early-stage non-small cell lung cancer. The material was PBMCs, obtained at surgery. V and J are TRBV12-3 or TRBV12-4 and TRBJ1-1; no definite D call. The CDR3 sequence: CASTRTGFTEAFF. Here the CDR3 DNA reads TGTGCCAGCACTCGGACGGGGTTCACTGAAGCTTTCTTT.